These T cell receptor beta chains were read from a single sample in a study of T cell repertoires in cytomegalovirus infection. MiXCR, applied by TCRdb to the reads, yields one record per CDR3 protein. This sample yields some 400,000 distinct CDR3 sequences, of which 30% to 40% are seen a single time; roughly an eighth belongs to the top ten. Material: PBMCs. Source of these receptors: a human donor in good health (CMV status not recorded). Some clones in this sample may be carry-over from other donors' samples. Each CDR3 is given with its conserved first and last residue. The order of the fields is J gene, clone size, V gene, D gene, CDR3 DNA, CDR3 protein. D genes are given only for firm matches. Clone size is stated in some rows and not others, as once, few, many or a class when expanded.

j_call: TRBJ2-3
clone_size: .
v_call: TRBV3-1
d_call: .
cdr3_nt: TGTGCCAGCAGCCAAGTTGGAGATACGCAGTATTTT
cdr3_aa: CASSQVGDTQYF

j_call: TRBJ2-1
clone_size: .
v_call: TRBV5-1
d_call: TRBD2
cdr3_nt: TGCGCCAGCAGCCCAGCGGGGGGGCAGTACTACAATGAGCAGTTCTTC
cdr3_aa: CASSPAGGQYYNEQFF

j_call: TRBJ2-3
clone_size: once
v_call: TRBV6-5
d_call: TRBD2
cdr3_nt: TGTGCCAGCAGTTTGGGGAATAGCGGGGGGGCCGGTACGCAGTATTTT
cdr3_aa: CASSLGNSGGAGTQYF

j_call: TRBJ1-1
clone_size: .
v_call: TRBV11-2
d_call: .
cdr3_nt: TGTGCCAGCCGGGCAGCCACTGAAGCTTTCTTT
cdr3_aa: CASRAATEAFF

j_call: TRBJ2-5
clone_size: many
v_call: TRBV7-9
d_call: TRBD1
cdr3_nt: TGTGCCAGCAGCTCCAGAGGACAGGGAGGCCAAGAGACCCAGTACTTC
cdr3_aa: CASSSRGQGGQETQYF

j_call: TRBJ1-1
clone_size: .
v_call: TRBV20-1
d_call: TRBD1
cdr3_nt: TGCAGTGCTAGAGATTGGAGGGGGCGTCGGAACACGGAATCTTTCTTT
cdr3_aa: CSARDWRGRRNTESFF

j_call: TRBJ2-3
clone_size: .
v_call: TRBV19
d_call: .
cdr3_nt: TGTGCCAGTAGTGTTCAGCAAGATACGCAGTATTTT
cdr3_aa: CASSVQQDTQYF

j_call: TRBJ1-3
clone_size: many
v_call: TRBV6-6
d_call: .
cdr3_nt: TGTGCCAGCAGTTCCCCGGACGGCAACTCTGGAAACACCATATATTTT
cdr3_aa: CASSSPDGNSGNTIYF

j_call: TRBJ1-2
clone_size: many
v_call: TRBV12-3/TRBV12-4
d_call: .
cdr3_nt: TGTGCCAGCAGTCCGCTCCTAGGGGCTATAGGTGGCTACACCTTC
cdr3_aa: CASSPLLGAIGGYTF

j_call: TRBJ2-3
clone_size: .
v_call: TRBV4-1
d_call: TRBD1
cdr3_nt: TGCGCCAGCAGCCAGGGACAGGGCCCAGATACGCAGTATTTT
cdr3_aa: CASSQGQGPDTQYF

j_call: TRBJ2-3
clone_size: many
v_call: TRBV7-2
d_call: .
cdr3_nt: TGTGCCAGCAGCTTAAGAGGTGGTAATACAGATACGCAGTATTTT
cdr3_aa: CASSLRGGNTDTQYF

j_call: TRBJ1-1
clone_size: .
v_call: TRBV2
d_call: .
cdr3_nt: TGTGCCAGCAGTGTTTATACGAACACTGAAGCTTTCTTT
cdr3_aa: CASSVYTNTEAFF

j_call: TRBJ1-1
clone_size: .
v_call: TRBV9
d_call: TRBD1
cdr3_nt: TGTGCCAGCAGCCGGTTGGGGACAGCCGACACTGAAGCTTTCTTT
cdr3_aa: CASSRLGTADTEAFF

j_call: TRBJ1-1
clone_size: few
v_call: TRBV27
d_call: .
cdr3_nt: TGTGCCAGCAAGTTCTTCTTGTCGACAGGCGAAGCTTTCTTT
cdr3_aa: CASKFFLSTGEAFF

j_call: TRBJ2-7
clone_size: many
v_call: TRBV6-1
d_call: .
cdr3_nt: TGTGCCAGCAGTGAAGCAAGTCACGGTTCCTACGAGCAGTACTTC
cdr3_aa: CASSEASHGSYEQYF

j_call: TRBJ2-3
clone_size: once
v_call: TRBV4-2
d_call: .
cdr3_nt: TGTTCCAGCCTCTCTTACCTCGGCGGTGTTCCAGATACGCAGTATTTT
cdr3_aa: CSSLSYLGGVPDTQYF

j_call: TRBJ2-1
clone_size: .
v_call: TRBV12-5
d_call: .
cdr3_nt: TGTGCTAGTGGTTTGAGGGGGGGGCCGATCGATGAGCAGTTCTTC
cdr3_aa: CASGLRGGPIDEQFF

j_call: TRBJ2-3
clone_size: .
v_call: TRBV27
d_call: .
cdr3_nt: TGTGCCAGCAGTTTACGAGGGAAGGATACGCAGTATTTT
cdr3_aa: CASSLRGKDTQYF

j_call: TRBJ2-2
clone_size: .
v_call: TRBV7-9
d_call: .
cdr3_nt: TGTGCCAGCAGCCCCTCTACCAACACCCCCTGTGAGATGTTTTTC
cdr3_aa: CASSPSTNTPCEMFF

j_call: TRBJ2-2
clone_size: few
v_call: TRBV28
d_call: .
cdr3_nt: TGTGCCAGCCTCGGACACCAGCCCACCGGGGAGCTGTTTTTT
cdr3_aa: CASLGHQPTGELFF

j_call: TRBJ2-3
clone_size: .
v_call: TRBV7-3
d_call: .
cdr3_nt: TGTGCCAGCGGAACCCATAGGCTCTTTCCAGAATCCACAGATACGCAGTATTTT
cdr3_aa: CASGTHRLFPESTDTQYF

j_call: TRBJ2-7
clone_size: .
v_call: TRBV7-9
d_call: .
cdr3_nt: TGTGCCAGCAGCTTAGAGGGCGCCTCGGCCTACGAGCAGTACTTC
cdr3_aa: CASSLEGASAYEQYF

j_call: TRBJ2-5
clone_size: .
v_call: TRBV28
d_call: TRBD1
cdr3_nt: TGTGCCAGCAGTTTAGAAGGGGGACAGGACCAAGAGACCCAGTACTTC
cdr3_aa: CASSLEGGQDQETQYF

j_call: TRBJ2-2
clone_size: .
v_call: TRBV11-3
d_call: .
cdr3_nt: TGTGCCAGCAGCTTAGAACGAGACACCGGGGAGCTGTTTTTT
cdr3_aa: CASSLERDTGELFF

j_call: TRBJ2-5
clone_size: few
v_call: TRBV5-5
d_call: .
cdr3_nt: TGTGCCAGCAGCTTTGACCCGCGGGTGGAGACCCAGTACTTC
cdr3_aa: CASSFDPRVETQYF

j_call: TRBJ1-1
clone_size: .
v_call: TRBV20-1
d_call: .
cdr3_nt: TGCAGTGCTAGACGGGGGTTAAACACTGAAGCTTTCTTT
cdr3_aa: CSARRGLNTEAFF

j_call: TRBJ1-4
clone_size: .
v_call: TRBV7-9
d_call: .
cdr3_nt: TGTGCCAGCAGCCTAGACAGACCTAATGAAAAACTGTTTTTT
cdr3_aa: CASSLDRPNEKLFF

j_call: TRBJ2-1
clone_size: .
v_call: TRBV2
d_call: .
cdr3_nt: TGTGCCAGCAGCGACAACAGGGAAAAATCCTACAATGAGCAGTTCTTC
cdr3_aa: CASSDNREKSYNEQFF

j_call: TRBJ2-3
clone_size: few
v_call: TRBV7-3
d_call: .
cdr3_nt: TGTGCCAGCAGCTTAACAAAGCTAGATACGCAGTATTTT
cdr3_aa: CASSLTKLDTQYF

j_call: TRBJ2-7
clone_size: once
v_call: TRBV4-1
d_call: TRBD2
cdr3_nt: TGTGCCAGCAGCCAAGATGGCGGGGGGGCGACGTTCCGAGGGGACGAGCAGTACTTC
cdr3_aa: CASSQDGGGATFRGDEQYF

j_call: TRBJ1-1
clone_size: few
v_call: TRBV7-9
d_call: .
cdr3_nt: TGTGCCAGCAGCCCGTTAAGTGGGGGATACACTGAAGCTTTCTTT
cdr3_aa: CASSPLSGGYTEAFF

j_call: TRBJ2-1
clone_size: few
v_call: TRBV19
d_call: TRBD1
cdr3_nt: TGTGCCAGTAGTATCGACAGGGCGATCATCAATGAGCAGTTCTTC
cdr3_aa: CASSIDRAIINEQFF